A selection of T cell receptor beta chains follows, all from one sample in a study of cytomegalovirus exposure and HLA in healthy donors. TCRdb's copy holds only in-frame clones and misses some; the assay was immunoSEQ multiplex PCR. The table lists approximately 150,000 clones, around 85% of them singletons. The sample taken for sequencing was PBMCs. The origin of the receptors is a human donor in good health. CDR3s include the opening cysteine and the closing phenylalanine or tryptophan.

TRBV7-8,CASSTIAWLTYEQYF
TRBV7-2,CASSSGTSLSGYTF
TRBV4-2,CASSQALTGSSYNSPLHF
TRBV5-6,CASSPGLHSSTDTQYF
TRBV5-1,CASSSKGTGSAYEQYF
TRBV7-3,CASSLNAGTSGGNEQFF
TRBV15,CATSDFGNTIYF
TRBV4-1,CASSQGFRDTGNTIYF
TRBV5-1,CASSSLPGQATYNEQFF
TRBV27,CASRPTGRDRAGDEQFF
TRBV6-4,CASSAQLAGGSKFF
TRBV7-3,CAIGELNSNQPQHF
TRBV11-1,CASSPRQGIRTGELFF
TRBV5-4,CASSLAQRGRYNEQFF
TRBV4-3,CASGKLDSYNEQFF
TRBV6-1,CASKGRDTEAFF
TRBV5-1,CASSPQTGASYNEQFF
TRBV7-2,CASSLTGQGGHYEQYF
TRBV6-1,CASIRGTGGSYGYTF
TRBV7-8,CASSLAGGQPQHF
TRBV25-1,CASSPRTGPHEQYF
TRBV11-1,CASSLDRGSYEQYF
TRBV4-1,CASSPSSYNSPLHF
TRBV5-6,CASTPAGSYEQYF
TRBV29-1,CSATEGGTYEQYF
TRBV14,CASSPYPGHLSPLHF
TRBV5-1,CASSLGSGIYEQYF
TRBV7-2,CASRHTLVGGATEAFF
TRBV10-3,CAISDDRGTLASPLHF
TRBV7-9,CASSLIGGYNEQFF
TRBV2,CAGKTGTEYNSPLHF
TRBV7-2,CASSLRPSDSYNEQFF
TRBV4-2,CASSQDASGADTQYF
TRBV9,CASNTGVTDTQYF
TRBV9,CASSGRGAVAETQYF
TRBV2,CASSLADTQYF
TRBV7-8,CASSSGVGPDTQYF
TRBV10-3,CAIKPGVFSTGELFF
TRBV28,CASSLGVGNTEAFF